One sample yielded the 18 T cell receptor beta chains listed below, sequenced in a study of T-cell reconstitution after alpha-beta-depleted transplantation in children. Unique molecular identifiers tagged the TCRbeta library. Each CDR3 protein is one row after TCRdb ran MiXCR on the PCR reads. The data hold about 980,000 distinct CDR3 sequences, with about 30% observed a single time. Material: PBMCs, mostly from graft donor cells, obtained 360 days after TCRalphabeta/CD19-depleted stem cell transplant. The receptors here all came from a boy younger than two who had a stem cell transplant for SCID, so the T cells may come from the graft donor.

This clonotype has only one observation. This chain links TRBV18 with TRBJ1-1; D is uncertain. Deletions cut 5 bases from V and 8 bases from J, with 12 bases between. The germline V gene encodes CDR1 KGHSH and CDR2 LQKENI. This CDR3 region has 12 residues. The CDR3 reads CASSTNRQEAFF. For the CDR3, the DNA is TGTGCCAGCTCAACTAATCGGCAGGAAGCTTTCTTT.

The V gene is TRBV5-1, the J gene TRBJ2-1, with 7 nucleotides matching TRBD1. CDR1 and CDR2 from the germline V gene are SGHRS and YFSETQ. Trimming removed 0 bases from V and 4 bases from J; junction bases left unmatched: 4. The CDR3 spans 15 residues. CDR3: CASSLEGTVYNEQFF. The CDR3 DNA reads as TGCGCCAGCAGCTTGGAAGGGACAGTTTACAATGAGCAGTTCTTC.

This chain uses TRBV2 with TRBJ2-7; TRBD2 might be the D (5 bases). The V and J ends lost 6 bases and 0 bases respectively, with 15 bases between them. The CDR3 is 15 residues long. Germline CDR1 is SNHLY and CDR2 is FYNNEI. Written as DNA, the CDR3 is TGTGCCAGCAGGGCGGAGGAATTGGGCTCCTACGAGCAGTACTTC. Amino acids: CASRAEELGSYEQYF.

The chain couples TRBV10-3 to TRBJ2-5; no reliable D call. CDR3 size: 14 residues. Germline lookup yields CDR1 ENHRY and CDR2 SYGVKD. The V and J ends lost 0 bases and 5 bases respectively, with 10 bases between them. CDR3 in amino acids: CAISESYGRETQYF. CDR3 bases: TGTGCCATCAGTGAGTCTTACGGGCGGGAGACCCAGTACTTC.

This clonotype was found a few times. The chain links TRBV18 to TRBJ2-1, with 11 bases aligning to TRBD2. The CDR3 spans 16 residues. With 8 bases clipped from V and 4 bases from J, the junction kept 10 bases outside the gene matches. Germline V CDR1 and CDR2: KGHSH, LQKENI. For the CDR3, the DNA is TGTGCCAGCCCAGCTGGCGGGACTAGCGGATACAATGAGCAGTTCTTC. This encodes CASPAGGTSGYNEQFF.

This clonotype was recorded a few times. The V gene is TRBV27, the J gene TRBJ2-2; TRBD1 is a possible D gene (5 bases). Looked up from germline, CDR1 is MNHEY and CDR2 is SMNVEV (reference sequence). The ends were cut back, 3 bases at V and 6 bases at J, with 14 bases in the middle. This CDR3 has 15 residues. The CDR3: CASSFQGRKSGELFF. CDR3 DNA: TGTGCCAGCAGTTTTCAGGGAAGGAAGTCCGGGGAGCTGTTTTTT.

In this sample, this clonotype turned up a few times. The chain links TRBV6-2 or TRBV6-3 to TRBJ1-4, with D possibly matching TRBD1 (5 bases). The V gene's germline CDR1 is MNHEY and CDR2 SVGEGT. The CDR3 length is 17 residues. Trimming cost V 0 bases and J 0 bases, with 11 bases left between them. The CDR3 coding sequence is TGTGCCAGCAGTTACTCAGGACACCATGCAACTAATGAAAAACTGTTTTTT. Protein sequence: CASSYSGHHATNEKLFF.

J is TRBJ1-2 and V is TRBV6-1; 8 bases line up with TRBD1. The CDR3 sequence is 13 residues long. V shed 7 bases, J shed 7 bases, and the junction held 8 bases outside the gene matches. CDR1 is MNHNS, CDR2 SASEGT, per germline. This CDR3 is CASTTQGAFGYTF. In DNA, the CDR3 is TGTGCCAGCACCACGCAGGGGGCGTTTGGCTACACCTTC.

This clonotype showed up just a few times. The gene calls are TRBV12-3 or TRBV12-4 and TRBJ1-6; the D gene is possibly TRBD1 (6 bases). The V end was cut by 6 bases, the J end by 9 bases, with 18 bases between. The length of the CDR3 is 15 residues. The DNA for the CDR3 is TGTGCCAGCAGCAATCCCACAGGGCGGCCTTCACCCCTCCACTTT. As protein: CASSNPTGRPSPLHF.

V usage is TRBV20-1 and J usage is TRBJ1-1; 10 bases agree with TRBD1. Germline CDR1 is DFQATT and CDR2 is SNEGSKA (reference sequence). The trim removed 8 bases at V and 3 bases at J, leaving 3 bases unmatched. The CDR3 length is 12 residues. The CDR3 nucleotides are TGCAGTCCGGACAGGGGGGACACTGAAGCTTTCTTT. Translation: CSPDRGDTEAFF.

The chain has TRBV20-1 and TRBJ2-1; 7 bases are a match to TRBD2. The J segment lost 1 base and the V segment lost 6 bases, leaving 12 bases of the junction unmatched. Germline V lookup: CDR1 DFQATT, CDR2 SNEGSKA (reference sequence). This CDR3 spans 16 amino acids. The CDR3 reads CSAWSPGGLSYNEQFF. CDR3 bases: TGCAGTGCCTGGAGCCCGGGGGGACTTTCCTACAATGAGCAGTTCTTC.

The V call is TRBV12-3 or TRBV12-4, the J call TRBJ1-1; D remains unclear. Trimming removed 7 bases at V and 0 bases at J, with 12 bases between. This CDR3 spans 14 amino acids. DNA of the CDR3: TGTGCCAGCACTCTAGGGAATATGAACACTGAAGCTTTCTTT. It is translated as CASTLGNMNTEAFF.

The chain carries TRBV7-8 and TRBJ2-2; 9 bases align to TRBD2. J was trimmed by 7 bases and V by 2 bases; bases with no gene match: 8. The CDR3 consists of 16 residues. Germline V gene data show CDR1 as SGHVS and CDR2 as FQNEAQ. In DNA form, the CDR3 reads TGTGCCAGCAGCTTACTGGCTAGCGGGGTAGTCGGGGAGCTGTTTTTT. Residues: CASSLLASGVVGELFF. The variable domain in full, with the rest retrieved from reference TRBV7-8 and TRBJ2-2, is GAGVSQSPRYKVAKRGQDVALRCDPISGHVSLFWYQQALGQGPEFLTYFQNEAQLDKSGLPSDRFFAERPEGSVSTLKIQRTQQEDSAVYLCASSLLASGVVGELFFGEGSRLTVL.

This clonotype was seen a few times. The J gene is TRBJ2-7, the V gene TRBV20-1, with 12 bases fitting TRBD1. This CDR3 is 14 amino acids long. V lost 8 bases, J lost 1 base, and 6 bases stayed unmatched. Germline loops: CDR1 DFQATT, CDR2 SNEGSKA (reference sequence). As DNA, the CDR3 is TGCAGTCCCAGGGGACAGGGGGCTTCCTACGAGCAGTACTTC. Its translation is CSPRGQGASYEQYF.

The gene calls are TRBV9 and TRBJ2-7; TRBD1 matches at 9 bases. V gave up 0 bases and J gave up 5 bases; unmatched junction bases: 6. The CDR3 totals 15 residues. Germline V gene sequence: CDR1 SGDLS, CDR2 YYNGEE. DNA of the CDR3: TGTGCCAGCAGCGTAGAGGGGACAGGGTGGAACGAGCAGTACTTC. This sequence encodes CASSVEGTGWNEQYF.

J is TRBJ2-5 and V is TRBV20-1; a weak D match, TRBD2 (5 bases). This CDR3 region has 14 residues. CDR1 DFQATT and CDR2 SNEGSKA come from the germline V gene (reference sequence). CDR3 bases: TGCAGCGCAATACTCGGGATGCCTATAGAGACCCAGTACTTC. This gives the protein CSAILGMPIETQYF.

Only a few counts were recorded for this clonotype. The rearrangement links TRBV4-3 to TRBJ2-5; 8 bases are a match to TRBD1. The CDR3 loop spans 18 amino acids. Unmatched junction bases numbered 11, after V lost 0 bases and J lost 2 bases. The germline V gene encodes CDR1 LGHNA and CDR2 YSLEER. The CDR3 nucleotides read TGCGCCAGCAGCCAAGAAGTCATCTACAGGGGGAAACAAGAGACCCAGTACTTC. It codes for CASSQEVIYRGKQETQYF.

The count of this clonotype is one. V gene TRBV25-1 combines with J gene TRBJ1-6; D uncertain. CDR3 size: 15 residues. The V gene's germline CDR1 is MGHDK and CDR2 SYGVNS. The V end was cut by 2 bases, the J end by 10 bases, with 15 bases between. The CDR3, as DNA: TGTGCCAGCAGTGAAGGGCACGGTCTAAGATCACCCCTCCACTTT. It specifies CASSEGHGLRSPLHF.